Shown below are 7 T cell receptor beta chains from a single sample sequenced in a study of T cells in tuberculosis. Thawed, overnight-rested PBMC were stained with GMM-loaded CD1B tetramer, viability dye and anti-CD3, then sorted. The CD1B tetramers carried C32 glucose monomycolate purified from Rhodococcus equi. Some clones are missing from TCRdb's copy, which holds only in-frame ones; the method was immunoSEQ multiplex PCR. This sample yields tens of thousands of clones, of which under 95% are seen a single time; about 1.9% belongs to the top ten. The sequenced sample was CD1b-GMM tetramer-negative cells sorted from PBMCs. The receptors originated from an adult woman with latent tuberculosis.

The chain has TRBV27 and TRBJ2-2, with 8 bases that match TRBD1. V gave up 6 bases and J gave up 6 bases; unmatched junction bases: 3. This CDR3 is built from 13 residues. CDR1 MNHEY and CDR2 SMNVEV come from the germline V gene (reference sequence). In DNA, the CDR3 is TGTGCCAGCAGGCTACAGGGGGCCGGGGAGCTGTTTTTT. Amino acids: CASRLQGAGELFF.

The chain uses TRBV5-4 and TRBJ2-1, with 13 bases fitting TRBD2. The V segment lost 3 bases and the J segment 5 bases; nucleotides outside the gene matches: 8. CDR1 and CDR2 (germline): SGHNT, YYREEE (reference sequence). The CDR3 has 17 amino acids. The CDR3 loop is CASSWELAGGLNNEQFF. The CDR3 DNA follows: TGTGCCAGCAGCTGGGAACTAGCGGGGGGGCTAAACAATGAGCAGTTCTTC.

This chain joins TRBV11-2 and TRBJ1-3; no reliable D call. The V end lost 1 base, the J end lost 0 bases, and 7 bases lay between the germline ends. CDR1 and CDR2 from the germline V gene are SGHAT and FQNNGV. The CDR3 covers 15 residues. The CDR3 is CASSLAKLSGNTIYF. CDR3 sequence (DNA): TGTGCCAGCAGCTTAGCTAAGCTCTCTGGAAACACCATATATTTT. The entire variable domain, with the rest obtained from reference TRBV11-2 and TRBJ1-3, is as follows: EAGVAQSPRYKIIEKRQSVAFWCNPISGHATLYWYQQILGQGPKLLIQFQNNGVVDDSQLPKDRFSAERLKGVDSTLKIQPAKLEDSAVYLCASSLAKLSGNTIYFGEGSWLTVV.

The chain combines TRBV5-1 with TRBJ1-5; a possible D gene is TRBD1 (6 bases). V gave up 0 bases and J gave up 3 bases, with 10 bases separating them. Per the germline V gene, CDR1 is SGHRS and CDR2 is YFSETQ. This CDR3 comprises 15 residues. CDR3 in amino acids: CASSLGAGANQPQHF. CDR3 nucleotide sequence: TGCGCCAGCAGCTTGGGTGCAGGGGCCAATCAGCCCCAGCATTTT.

The CDR3 bases are TGTGCCAGCAGCTCTATAACAGGGGAGGACACAGATACGCAGTATTTT. This translates into CASSSITGEDTDTQYF. The chain employs TRBV7-9 and TRBJ2-3, with D possibly TRBD1 on 7 matching bases. Looked up from germline, CDR1 is SEHNR and CDR2 is FQNEAQ (reference sequence). There are 16 residues in the CDR3. V shed 4 bases and J shed 2 bases, with 16 bases lying between them.

The rearrangement joins TRBV11-3 to TRBJ2-5; the match to TRBD1 covers 9 bases. CDR3 length: 15 residues. The germline V gene encodes CDR1 SGHNT and CDR2 YENEEA. Trimming at V came to 4 bases and at J to 5 bases, leaving 8 bases not matched to a gene. For the CDR3, the DNA is TGTGCCAGCAGCTCGGAGACAGGGGGTAGGGAGACCCAGTACTTC. Translation: CASSSETGGRETQYF.

CDR3 nucleotide sequence: TGCGCCAGCAGGACGGGTAACTCAGGGGTCACAGATACGCAGTATTTT. Its translation: CASRTGNSGVTDTQYF. The chain employs TRBV5-1 and TRBJ2-3; tentatively, D is TRBD1 (6 bases). V lost 5 bases, J lost 2 bases, and 18 bases lay in between. This CDR3 is 16 amino acids long. Germline V gene sequence: CDR1 SGHRS, CDR2 YFSETQ.